Below, 5 T cell receptor beta chains from the same sample are listed, as sequenced in a study of cytomegalovirus exposure and HLA in healthy donors. The assay was immunoSEQ multiplex PCR, and TCRdb's table has in-frame clones only and misses some. Here the sample spans 250,000 to 400,000 clones, 70% to 90% being singletons. Material: PBMCs. The receptors derive from a man aged 25 to 40 in good health and CMV-seronegative.

Comments on this clone: This same CDR3 is encoded by further DNA sequences in the sample. The chain uses TRBV6-1 and TRBJ2-2; D is unresolved. Germline V lookup: CDR1 MNHNS, CDR2 SASEGT. V lost 6 bases, J lost 0 bases, and 11 bases lay in between. The CDR3 has 15 amino acids. The CDR3 loop is CASSLDRANTGELFF. The CDR3 nucleotides read TGTGCCAGCAGCCTCGACCGGGCGAACACCGGGGAGCTGTTTTTT.

V gene TRBV7-8 combines with J gene TRBJ1-2, with a possible D match to TRBD1 (5 bases). The CDR3 totals 16 residues. V was trimmed by 6 bases and J by 4 bases, leaving 21 bases between them. Germline V gene sequence: CDR1 SGHVS, CDR2 FQNEAQ. The CDR3 DNA sequence: TGTGCCAGCAGTTCTTATACAGGCGTACCTTCCTATGGCTACACCTTC. Translation gives CASSSYTGVPSYGYTF.

V and J are TRBV27 and TRBJ1-5, with D tentatively TRBD1 (5 bases). Trimming stripped 6 bases from V and 2 bases from J, with 17 bases between. The CDR3 runs 16 residues. CDR1 MNHEY and CDR2 SMNVEV come from the germline V gene (reference sequence). CDR3 nucleotide sequence: TGTGCCAGCAGCCCTACTCAGGGTAACGGCAATCAGCCCCAGCATTTT. The encoded protein is CASSPTQGNGNQPQHF.

The chain uses TRBV2 and TRBJ1-5, with 8 bases that match TRBD1. Per germline, CDR1 SNHLY and CDR2 FYNNEI. This CDR3 has 13 amino acids. The trim removed 8 bases at V and 1 base at J, leaving 1 base unmatched. The CDR3 bases are TGTGCCAGCCGGACAGGGAGCAATCAGCCCCAGCATTTT. This codes for CASRTGSNQPQHF.

The genes are TRBV15 and TRBJ2-2; D perhaps matches TRBD2 (5 bases). Trimming cost V 3 bases and J 4 bases, with 15 bases left between them. Germline assignment: CDR1 LNHNV and CDR2 YYDKDF (reference sequence). The CDR3 has 16 residues. Here the CDR3 DNA reads TGTGCCACCAGCAGCCCAGGACGACTACGCACCGGGGAGCTGTTTTTT. It codes for CATSSPGRLRTGELFF. Full variable domain (outside the CDR3, taken from reference TRBV15 and TRBJ2-2): DAMVIQNPRYQVTQFGKPVTLSCSQTLNHNVMYWYQQKSSQAPKLLFHYYDKDFNNEADTPDNFQSRRPNTSFCFLDIRSPGLGDTAMYLCATSSPGRLRTGELFFGEGSRLTVL.